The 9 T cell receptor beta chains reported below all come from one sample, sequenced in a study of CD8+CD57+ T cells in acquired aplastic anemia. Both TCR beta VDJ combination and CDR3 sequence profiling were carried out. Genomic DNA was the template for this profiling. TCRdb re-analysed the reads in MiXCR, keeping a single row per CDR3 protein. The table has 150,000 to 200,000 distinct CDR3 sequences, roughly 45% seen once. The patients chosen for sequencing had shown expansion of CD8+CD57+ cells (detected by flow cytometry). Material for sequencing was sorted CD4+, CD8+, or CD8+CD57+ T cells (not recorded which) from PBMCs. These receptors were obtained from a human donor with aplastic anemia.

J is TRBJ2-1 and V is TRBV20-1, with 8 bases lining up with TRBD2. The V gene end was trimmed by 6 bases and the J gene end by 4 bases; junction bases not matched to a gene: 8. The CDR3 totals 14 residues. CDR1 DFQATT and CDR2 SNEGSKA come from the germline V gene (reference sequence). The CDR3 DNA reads TGCAGTGCGAGCGGGGGCCAACTGTACAATGAGCAGTTCTTC. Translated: CSASGGQLYNEQFF.

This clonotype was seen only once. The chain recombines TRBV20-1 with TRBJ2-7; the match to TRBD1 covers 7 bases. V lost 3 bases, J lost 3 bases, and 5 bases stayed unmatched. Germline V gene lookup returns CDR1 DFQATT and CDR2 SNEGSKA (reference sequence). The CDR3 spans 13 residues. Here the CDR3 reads CSARGTADYEQYF. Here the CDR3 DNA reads TGCAGTGCTAGGGGGACAGCTGACTACGAGCAGTACTTC.

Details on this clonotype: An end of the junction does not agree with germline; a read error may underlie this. Here the CDR3 DNA reads TGTGCCAGTAGTATCTGGGGGCTGGACGAGCAGTGCTTC. It specifies CASSIWGLDEQCF. The V gene is TRBV19, the J gene TRBJ2-7; weak D call: TRBD1 (6 bases). The CDR3 sequence is 13 residues long. The germline V gene has CDR1 LNHDA and CDR2 SQIVND (reference sequence).

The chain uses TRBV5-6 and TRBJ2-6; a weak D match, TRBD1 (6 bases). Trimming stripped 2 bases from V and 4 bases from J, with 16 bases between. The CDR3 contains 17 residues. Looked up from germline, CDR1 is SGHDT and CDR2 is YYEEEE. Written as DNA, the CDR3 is TGTGCCAGCAGCTTTTTCACAGGGTCCCCCGGGGCCAACGTCCTGACTTTC. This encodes CASSFFTGSPGANVLTF.

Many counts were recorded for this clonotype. The CDR3: CASSDGSYNSPLHF. In nucleotides, the CDR3 is TGTGCCAGCAGTGACGGCTCCTATAATTCACCCCTCCACTTT. V usage is TRBV6-4 and J usage is TRBJ1-6; D gene unclear. Trimming cost V 2 bases and J 0 bases, with 2 bases left between them. The CDR3 consists of 14 residues. CDR1 is MRHNA, CDR2 SNTAGT, per germline.

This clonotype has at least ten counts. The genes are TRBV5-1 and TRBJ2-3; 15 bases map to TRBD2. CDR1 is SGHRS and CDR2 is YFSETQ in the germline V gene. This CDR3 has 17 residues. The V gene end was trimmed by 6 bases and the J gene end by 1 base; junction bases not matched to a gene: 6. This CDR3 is CASKTGTSGGRTDTQYF. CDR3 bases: TGCGCCAGCAAAACCGGGACTAGCGGGGGGCGCACAGATACGCAGTATTTT. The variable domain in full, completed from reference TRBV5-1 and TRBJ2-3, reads KAGVTQTPRYLIKTRGQQVTLSCSPISGHRSVSWYQQTPGQGLQFLFEYFSETQRNKGNFPGRFSGRQFSNSRSEMNVSTLELGDSALYLCASKTGTSGGRTDTQYFGPGTRLTVL.

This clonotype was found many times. The DNA for the CDR3 is TGTGCCAGCAGCGTCAATGGGGGCGTAGAATATGGCTACACCTTC. It translates to CASSVNGGVEYGYTF. This chain links TRBV9 with TRBJ1-2, with D tentatively TRBD1 (6 bases). CDR1 is SGDLS and CDR2 is YYNGEE in the germline V gene. CDR3 length: 15 amino acids. V shed 2 bases and J shed 5 bases, with 16 bases lying between them.

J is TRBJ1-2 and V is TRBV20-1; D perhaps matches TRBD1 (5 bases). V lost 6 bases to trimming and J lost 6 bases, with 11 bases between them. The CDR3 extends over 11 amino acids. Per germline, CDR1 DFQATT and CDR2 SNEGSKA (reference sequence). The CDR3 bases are TGCAGTGCGCACCAGGGTGATGGCTACACCTTC. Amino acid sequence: CSAHQGDGYTF.

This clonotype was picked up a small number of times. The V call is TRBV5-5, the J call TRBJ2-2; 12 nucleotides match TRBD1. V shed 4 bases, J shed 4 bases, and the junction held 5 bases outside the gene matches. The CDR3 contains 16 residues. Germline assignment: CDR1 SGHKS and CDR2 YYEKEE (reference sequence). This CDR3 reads CASSEGQGAGTGELFF. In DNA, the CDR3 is TGTGCCAGCAGCGAGGGACAGGGGGCTGGCACCGGGGAGCTGTTTTTT. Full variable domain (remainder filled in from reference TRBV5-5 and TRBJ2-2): DAGVTQSPTHLIKTRGQQVTLRCSPISGHKSVSWYQQVLGQGPQFIFQYYEKEERGRGNFPDRFSARQFPNYSSELNVNALLLGDSALYLCASSEGQGAGTGELFFGEGSRLTVL.